This T cell receptor (beta chain) was found in a study of blood T cell repertoires in COVID-19 (dated by TCRdb to the early 2020s). Study-level background: The collaborator samples originated in the United States, Italy and Spain and spanned the acute and convalescent phases of COVID-19. A freely available public database, intended as a resource for researchers studying the immune response to SARS-CoV-2, is where the repertoires were released. Subjects who had been exposed to COVID-19, were actively infected with it, or had recovered from it provided the deeply sampled blood TCRbeta repertoires that made up the dataset. Sample metadata almost always included a de-identified subject ID, COVID-19 status, age in years and sex. The material from the prospective study consisted of cDNA or gDNA derived from T cells, B-cell-depleted T cells, or PBMCs. The samples were drawn from the first 160 participants of the ongoing ImmuneRACE study and from 1,254 subjects provided by 6 global collaborators. Where available, HLA class I and class II types were taken from metadata supplied by the sample provider and were not determined by assay-based typing. General findings and caveats noted by the study authors: Clinical and demographic metadata were provided uncurated, with the amount varying by source and participant.

The immunoSEQ Assay, a bias-controlled multiplex PCR, was used to amplify TCRbeta CDR3 regions from genomic DNA. The authors' pipeline ran thus. The number of nucleated cells in each sample was estimated from the amplification of reference gene primers within the assay. Sequence reads were collapsed and filtered to measure the absolute abundance of every unique TCRbeta CDR3 rearrangement. For each sample, productive Simpson clonality was calculated as the square root of Simpson's diversity index over productive rearrangements. What TCRdb holds here is the immuneACCESS table cut down to in-frame rearrangements. Part of the clones is not present; checked against another copy, under half of the missing clones reflect an unresolved V gene, and the others are unexplained. Clonal size and the V and J genes are those of that table, whereas D and trimming came from the DNA. This sample lists around 150,000 clones; 87% were detected once. Together, the top ten hold less than 4.5% of the sample.

On this clone itself: Its antigen is unknown. Base qualities are missing; no much larger clone stands one base away.

Collaborating institutions collected whole blood in K2EDTA tubes following their own protocols. For TCRbeta analysis, collaborator samples were shipped as frozen whole blood, as isolated PBMCs, or as DNA extracted from either sample type. The sample taken for sequencing was peripheral blood. This TCR was recovered from an older woman with active or convalescent COVID-19.

The DNA sequence follows: TGTGCCAGCTCACAGGGGCCTGGGGCCAACGTCCTGACTTTC. It encodes CASSQGPGANVLTF. Rearrangement joined TRBV18 to TRBJ2-6, with TRBD1 perhaps the D gene, on 5 matching bases. CDR1 and CDR2, per the germline V gene, are KGHSH and LQKENI. The V end loses 4 bases and the J end loses 2 bases, and a stretch of 6 bases separates them. The CDR3 starts with the cysteine, ends with the phenylalanine, and has 14 residues. Of the read, only the CDR3 DNA is kept; its 42 bases are in frame from base 1. Supplemented by the reference TRBV18 and TRBJ2-6 proteins around the CDR3, the complete variable domain is NAGVMQNPRHLVRRRGQEARLRCSPMKGHSHVYWYRQLPEEGLKFMVYLQKENIIDESGMPKERFSAEFPKEGPSILRIQQVVRGDSAAYFCASSQGPGANVLTFGAGSRLTVL.